These 24 T cell receptor beta chains share one sample of origin, sequenced in a study. MiXCR was run by TCRdb on the RT-PCR reads, yielding one entry per CDR3 protein. The top ten hold around 3.3% of the sample, which has about 700,000 distinct CDR3 sequences, approximately 15% seen once. The sample consisted of memory CD4+ T cells from blood. The receptors derive from a female donor in good health, serving as a healthy control.

This clonotype turned up a few times. V usage is TRBV4-2 and J usage is TRBJ1-1; D not certain. Trimming pared 1 base from V and 4 bases from J, leaving 13 bases between. The CDR3 is 15 residues long. The germline V gene encodes CDR1 LGHNA and CDR2 YNFKEQ. The CDR3 nucleotides read TGTGCCAGCAGCCAAGTAGGAGGTCGGGGCACTGAAGCTTTCTTT. Encoded protein: CASSQVGGRGTEAFF.

This clonotype has just a few counts. The chain recombines TRBV12-3 or TRBV12-4 with TRBJ1-6; no definite D call. The CDR3 has 12 amino acids. Trimming pared 4 bases from V and 9 bases from J, leaving 7 bases between. CDR3 sequence reads: CASSWGSSPLHF. The DNA for the CDR3 is TGTGCCAGCAGTTGGGGTAGTTCACCCCTCCACTTT.

This clonotype was detected ten times or more. The chain employs TRBV10-3 and TRBJ2-3; TRBD2 aligns across 7 bases. This CDR3 comprises 14 residues. Germline V gene data show CDR1 as ENHRY and CDR2 as SYGVKD. V lost 10 bases and J lost 2; bases outside the gene matches: 9. The CDR3 region is CATQRDRATDTQYF. CDR3 DNA sequence: TGTGCCACGCAGCGGGATCGCGCCACAGATACGCAGTATTTT.

This clonotype showed up just a few times. The chain recombines TRBV7-2 with TRBJ1-1; tentatively, D is TRBD1 (5 bases). The CDR3 extends over 16 amino acids. V was trimmed by 2 bases and J by 0 bases, leaving 13 bases between them. Per the germline V gene, CDR1 is SGHTA and CDR2 is FQGNSA. CDR3 sequence (DNA): TGTGCCAGCAGCTTATACAGGTCCTCCATGAACACTGAAGCTTTCTTT. Translation: CASSLYRSSMNTEAFF.

This clonotype was seen many times. The genes are TRBV5-1 and TRBJ2-2; 7 bases agree with TRBD2. V lost 5 bases and J lost 3; bases outside the gene matches: 4. This CDR3 comprises 14 residues. Per germline, CDR1 SGHRS and CDR2 YFSETQ. CDR3 region: CASSSLADTGELFF. The CDR3 coding sequence is TGCGCCAGCAGTTCGCTAGCGGACACCGGGGAGCTGTTTTTT.

This clonotype was found a few times. The chain employs TRBV27 and TRBJ2-3; 8 bases match TRBD2. The CDR3 sequence is 15 residues long. Germline-derived CDR1 and CDR2 are MNHEY and SMNVEV (reference sequence). Germline trimming cut 6 bases from V and 4 bases from J; bases unmatched to any gene: 9. The CDR3 region has the DNA TGTGCCAGCAGGGACGCGGGGGGAGGAGCAGATACGCAGTATTTT. It specifies CASRDAGGGADTQYF.

On this clonotype: Just one base apart from a much larger clone, this may be a read error. The V and J genes are TRBV5-1 and TRBJ1-4; D perhaps matches TRBD1 (6 bases). V was pared by 5 bases and J by 3 bases, with 17 bases between. Per the germline V gene, CDR1 is SGHRS and CDR2 is YFSETQ. The CDR3 has 16 residues. CDR3 in amino acids: CASSKKGGGANEKLFF. The CDR3 DNA is TGCGCCAGCAGTAAAAAAGGGGGAGGCGCTAATGAAAAACTGTTTTTT.

This clonotype was observed a few times. This sequence joins TRBV5-1 and TRBJ2-6; D remains unclear. Between the trimmed V and J ends, which lost 4 bases and 2 bases, there was a span of 7 bases. This CDR3 contains 14 residues. The germline V gene has CDR1 SGHRS and CDR2 YFSETQ. In DNA, the CDR3 is TGCGCCAGCAGCGACTCTGCTGGGGCCAACGTCCTGACTTTC. It yields the protein CASSDSAGANVLTF.

This chain joins TRBV7-2 and TRBJ1-1, with D possibly TRBD1 on 6 matching bases. The V gene lost 4 bases and the J gene lost 3 bases, with 9 bases spanning the gap. This CDR3 has 13 residues. CDR1 SGHTA and CDR2 FQGNSA come from the germline V gene. For the CDR3, the DNA is TGTGCCAGCAGCTCAGGGGTGCACACTGAAGCTTTCTTT. This sequence encodes CASSSGVHTEAFF.

This clonotype has a handful of counts. This sequence joins TRBV6-6 and TRBJ2-3, with 7 bases fitting TRBD2. Germline CDR1 MNHNY, CDR2 SVGAGI (reference sequence). The CDR3 is 18 amino acids. Germline trimming cut 2 bases from V and 2 bases from J; bases unmatched to any gene: 13. The CDR3 DNA is TGTGCCAGCAGTTACCCGACGAGGGGCGGGAGTACCACAGATACGCAGTATTTT. Translated: CASSYPTRGGSTTDTQYF.

The rearrangement links TRBV7-9 to TRBJ1-4; the match to TRBD1 covers 7 bases. The CDR3 loop spans 15 amino acids. J was trimmed by 8 bases and V by 4 bases; bases with no gene match: 10. Germline-derived CDR1 and CDR2 are SEHNR and FQNEAQ (reference sequence). For the CDR3, the DNA is TGTGCCAGCAGCTCGGGACAGTTCTCTGACGAAAAACTGTTTTTT. Translating gives CASSSGQFSDEKLFF.

This clonotype was seen repeatedly, ten times or more. The chain is built from TRBV29-1 and TRBJ2-1, with a possible D match to TRBD2 (7 bases). Germline assignment: CDR1 SQVTM and CDR2 ANQGSEA. CDR3 length: 14 residues. The germline V and J ends were trimmed by 7 bases and 7 bases, with 20 bases remaining between them. The CDR3 DNA reads as TGCAGCGCTGGGGGGGGGCATATAACGAATGAGCAGTTCTTC. It specifies CSAGGGHITNEQFF.

This clonotype was seen only a few times. The chain is built from TRBV7-6 and TRBJ1-6, with D unresolved. V was trimmed by 4 bases and J by 5 bases, leaving 9 bases between them. Looked up from germline, CDR1 is SGHVS and CDR2 is FNYEAQ. The CDR3 spans 14 residues. The CDR3 sequence: CASSSAVNNSPLHF. CDR3 in DNA: TGTGCCAGCAGCTCAGCTGTAAATAATTCACCCCTCCACTTT.

This clonotype has ten or more counts. The V call is TRBV7-6, the J call TRBJ2-5; unclear D gene. V lost 1 base to trimming and J lost 2 bases, with 11 bases between them. There are 15 residues in the CDR3. Germline CDR1 reads SGHVS; CDR2 reads FNYEAQ. The CDR3 DNA reads as TGTGCCAGCAGCTTAGGGCTAACCAGACAAGAGACCCAGTACTTC. This translates into CASSLGLTRQETQYF.

This clonotype appeared many times. V gene TRBV29-1 combines with J gene TRBJ1-2; D is possibly TRBD1 (5 bases). Germline V lookup: CDR1 SQVTM, CDR2 ANQGSEA. This CDR3 region has 11 residues. V dropped 4 bases and J dropped 7 bases, with 10 bases sitting between them. CDR3 protein: CSVAGASGYTF. For the CDR3, the DNA is TGCAGCGTTGCCGGGGCTTCTGGCTACACCTTC.

This clonotype was detected only a few times. Written as DNA, the CDR3 is TGTGCCAGCATTCTGACAGGGACGGGATCAGATGGCTACACCTTC. Its protein is CASILTGTGSDGYTF. This chain connects TRBV6-1 to TRBJ1-2; 7 bases are shared with TRBD1. Germline lookup yields CDR1 MNHNS and CDR2 SASEGT. The trim removed 7 bases at V and 6 bases at J, leaving 14 bases unmatched. CDR3 length: 15 amino acids.

This clonotype was seen more than once but under ten times. The genes are TRBV10-3 and TRBJ1-1, with D perhaps matching TRBD1 (5 bases). In germline, CDR1 is ENHRY, CDR2 SYGVKD. This CDR3 is 13 amino acids long. Trimming pared 3 bases from V and 5 bases from J, leaving 10 bases between. The CDR3 nucleotides are TGTGCCATCAGTGATGGAGGGGAAACTGAAGCTTTCTTT. Translation: CAISDGGETEAFF.

Only a few counts were recorded for this clonotype. The rearrangement uses TRBV12-3 or TRBV12-4 and TRBJ1-4; D is unclear. Trimming left V 6 bases short and J 4 bases short, with 12 bases between. CDR3 size: 14 residues. The CDR3 reads CASSPQPSNEKLFF. The DNA for the CDR3 is TGTGCCAGCAGCCCACAACCAAGTAATGAAAAACTGTTTTTT.

A few counts support this clonotype. V and J are TRBV5-1 and TRBJ2-5, with 7 bases identical to TRBD1. CDR1 and CDR2 from the germline V gene are SGHRS and YFSETQ. The J segment lost 2 bases and the V segment lost 2 bases, leaving 6 bases of the junction unmatched. The CDR3 extends over 15 amino acids. CDR3 in DNA: TGCGCCAGCAGCTTAACGGGACAGATACAAGAGACCCAGTACTTC. It specifies CASSLTGQIQETQYF.

The sample holds a few counts of this clonotype. The genes are TRBV6-5 and TRBJ1-2, with D hard to call. V was pared by 6 bases and J by 1 base, with 9 bases between. This CDR3 is 13 amino acids long. From germline, CDR1 is MNHEY and CDR2 SVGAGI. CDR3 loop: CASSTTFNYGYTF. The CDR3 coding sequence is TGTGCCAGCAGCACGACATTTAACTATGGCTACACCTTC.

There are many counts of this clonotype. The chain uses TRBV7-6 and TRBJ1-6; 8 nucleotides agree with TRBD1. CDR3 length: 14 amino acids. The germline V gene encodes CDR1 SGHVS and CDR2 FNYEAQ. V was clipped by 5 bases and J by 8 bases; unmatched bases: 5. The CDR3 DNA reads as TGTGCCAGCAGCACCGGGACAGGAGATTCACCCCTCCACTTT. Protein product: CASSTGTGDSPLHF.

This clonotype was observed at least ten times. The chain joins TRBV5-1 to TRBJ2-1; tentative D call: TRBD2 (5 bases). The V gene lost 4 bases and the J gene lost 6 bases, with 14 bases spanning the gap. The CDR3 totals 14 residues. Germline assignment: CDR1 SGHRS and CDR2 YFSETQ. The CDR3 DNA reads TGCGCCAGCAGCCGGGGTGAGGGATCCAATGAGCAGTTCTTC. Protein: CASSRGEGSNEQFF.

This clonotype has at least ten counts. The gene calls are TRBV29-1 and TRBJ2-1; D perhaps matches TRBD1 (6 bases). The CDR3 covers 14 residues. V was clipped by 5 bases and J by 7 bases, with 18 bases between them. Germline V gene data show CDR1 as SQVTM and CDR2 as ANQGSEA. CDR3 in amino acids: CSVPQGALSNEQFF. CDR3 DNA: TGCAGCGTTCCACAGGGTGCCCTGAGTAATGAGCAGTTCTTC.

This chain connects TRBV7-3 to TRBJ1-1; no clear D gene. CDR1 and CDR2 (germline): SGHTA, FQGTGA. The CDR3 has 16 residues. Trimming removed 3 bases at V and 0 bases at J, with 14 bases between. CDR3 sequence (DNA): TGTGCCAGCAGCTTTCCCCGCGCCAACTTGAACACTGAAGCTTTCTTT. Its protein product is CASSFPRANLNTEAFF.